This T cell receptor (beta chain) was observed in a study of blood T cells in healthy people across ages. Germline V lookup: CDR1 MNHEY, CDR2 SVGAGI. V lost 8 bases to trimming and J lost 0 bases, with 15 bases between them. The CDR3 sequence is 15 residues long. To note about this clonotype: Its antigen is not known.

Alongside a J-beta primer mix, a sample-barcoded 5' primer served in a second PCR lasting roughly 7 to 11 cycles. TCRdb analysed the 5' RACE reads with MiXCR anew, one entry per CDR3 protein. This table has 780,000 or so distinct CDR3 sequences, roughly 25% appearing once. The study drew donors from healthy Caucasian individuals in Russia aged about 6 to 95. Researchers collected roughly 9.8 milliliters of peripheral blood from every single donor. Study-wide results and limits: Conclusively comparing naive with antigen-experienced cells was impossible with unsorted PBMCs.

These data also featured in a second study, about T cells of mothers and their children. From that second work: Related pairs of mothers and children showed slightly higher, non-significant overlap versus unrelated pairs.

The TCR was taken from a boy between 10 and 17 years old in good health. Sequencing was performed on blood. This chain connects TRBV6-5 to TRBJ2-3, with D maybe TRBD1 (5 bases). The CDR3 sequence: CASALWGQSTDTQYF. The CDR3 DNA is TGTGCCAGCGCTCTATGGGGCCAAAGCACAGATACGCAGTATTTT.